The 26 T cell receptor beta chains below all came from one sample that was sequenced in a study of T cell responses to AZD1222 COVID-19 vaccine. Sequenced by immunoSEQ multiplex PCR; TCRdb stores in-frame clones only, minus some. This sample yields 70,000 to 95,000 clones, of which over 75% are seen a single time; more than 2% belongs to the top ten. The sample here was peripheral blood, taken 28 days after the second AZD1222 dose. The receptors were sampled from an adult who received the AZD1222 COVID-19 vaccine.

The chain links TRBV30 to TRBJ1-6; D remains unclear. Per germline, CDR1 GTSNPN and CDR2 SVGIG (reference sequence). The CDR3 runs 14 residues. Trimming removed 2 bases at V and 4 bases at J, with 9 bases between. CDR3 coding DNA: TGTGCCTGGAGTTCCACAGAGTATAATTCACCCCTCCACTTT. It translates to CAWSSTEYNSPLHF.

The rearrangement links TRBV6-5 to TRBJ1-2; 12 bases map to TRBD1. Germline V gives CDR1 MNHEY, CDR2 SVGAGI. The length of the CDR3 is 12 residues. The junction had 6 bases not matched to a gene; V was cut back by 6 bases and J by 13 bases. CDR3 protein: CASSWDRGPGTF. The CDR3 DNA follows: TGTGCCAGCAGCTGGGACAGGGGGCCCGGCACCTTC.

V and J are TRBV6-5 and TRBJ2-1; tentative D call: TRBD1 (5 bases). The CDR3 has 14 residues. Trimming removed 7 bases from V and 2 bases from J, with 12 bases in between. The germline V gene encodes CDR1 MNHEY and CDR2 SVGAGI. CDR3 region: CASKTTDPYNEQFF. DNA of the CDR3: TGTGCCAGCAAGACGACAGACCCCTACAATGAGCAGTTCTTC.

This chain joins TRBV7-9 and TRBJ2-5; 11 bases map to TRBD2. The germline gives CDR1 SEHNR, CDR2 FQNEAQ (reference sequence). Trimming removed 0 bases from V and 5 bases from J; junction bases left unmatched: 8. The CDR3 sequence is 17 residues long. CDR3 region: CASSLALAGGRGETQYF. In nucleotides, the CDR3 is TGTGCCAGCAGCTTAGCGCTAGCGGGAGGCCGCGGGGAGACCCAGTACTTC.

The V and J genes are TRBV7-2 and TRBJ2-1; 7 bases fit TRBD1. CDR3 length: 14 residues. CDR1 is SGHTA, CDR2 FQGNSA, per germline. The V gene end was trimmed by 5 bases and the J gene end by 8 bases; junction bases not matched to a gene: 9. The CDR3 DNA sequence: TGTGCCAGCAGCCCCCTGACAGGGTACGATGAGCAGTTCTTC. Residues: CASSPLTGYDEQFF.

The V and J genes are TRBV5-1 and TRBJ1-6; 8 nucleotides agree with TRBD1. Germline V gene sequence: CDR1 SGHRS, CDR2 YFSETQ. The CDR3 contains 13 residues. The ends lost 5 bases at V and 8 bases at J; junction bases unmatched: 3. The CDR3 sequence is CASRDRADSPLHF. The DNA for the CDR3 is TGCGCCAGCAGGGACAGGGCTGATTCACCCCTCCACTTT.

This rearrangement joins TRBV11-2 to TRBJ2-7; 8 bases fit TRBD1. Germline assignment: CDR1 SGHAT and CDR2 FQNNGV. Trimming took 5 bases from V and 0 from J; bases not matched to a gene: 6. This CDR3 is built from 15 residues. CDR3: CASSQPGQASYEQYF. The CDR3 coding sequence is TGTGCCAGCAGCCAACCGGGACAGGCCTCCTACGAGCAGTACTTC.

The chain couples TRBV7-9 to TRBJ1-1; 10 bases fit TRBD1. There are 16 residues in the CDR3. Germline CDR1 SEHNR, CDR2 FQNEAQ (reference sequence). V was clipped by 3 bases and J by 0 bases; unmatched bases: 4. The CDR3 DNA reads as TGTGCCAGCAGCTTCTCGGGACAGGGGTTGAACACTGAAGCTTTCTTT. This encodes CASSFSGQGLNTEAFF.

The rearrangement uses TRBV19 and TRBJ2-3, with TRBD2 as a possible D gene (6 bases). CDR1 and CDR2 (germline): LNHDA, SQIVND (reference sequence). This CDR3 has 15 residues. The V end lost 6 bases, the J end lost 0 bases, and 13 bases lay between the germline ends. The DNA for the CDR3 is TGTGCCAGTAGGACAAAGGGGACTAGCACAGATACGCAGTATTTT. This sequence encodes CASRTKGTSTDTQYF. The full variable domain, in which reference TRBV19 and TRBJ2-3 provide the parts outside the CDR3, is DGGITQSPKYLFRKEGQNVTLSCEQNLNHDAMYWYRQDPGQGLRLIYYSQIVNDFQKGDIAEGYSVSREKKESFPLTVTSAQKNPTAFYLCASRTKGTSTDTQYFGPGTRLTVL.

The genes are TRBV7-8 and TRBJ1-4; weak D call: TRBD1 (6 bases). The CDR3 totals 14 residues. V was pared by 5 bases and J by 10 bases, with 17 bases between. CDR1 is SGHVS, CDR2 FQNEAQ, per germline. CDR3: CASSPRQVRGKLFF. The CDR3 DNA sequence: TGTGCCAGCAGCCCAAGACAGGTTCGGGGAAAACTGTTTTTT.

The chain is built from TRBV5-1 and TRBJ2-7; D remains ambiguous. Germline CDR1 reads SGHRS; CDR2 reads YFSETQ. The CDR3 is 13 amino acids. Trimming shortened V by 9 bases and J by 1 base, and 14 bases separated the two germline ends. The CDR3 region has the DNA TGCGCCATTCTTCTGCTCGGTTCCTACGAGCAGTACTTC. It codes for CAILLLGSYEQYF.

Regarding this clone: The same CDR3 also results from other DNA sequences found in this sample. This chain links TRBV30 with TRBJ2-7; D possibly corresponds to TRBD2 (6 bases). The CDR3 consists of 12 residues. Between the trimmed V and J ends, which lost 4 bases and 1 base, there was a span of 8 bases. The germline V gene has CDR1 GTSNPN and CDR2 SVGIG (reference sequence). CDR3 region: CAWNSGSYEQYF. DNA for the CDR3: TGTGCCTGGAATAGCGGTTCCTACGAGCAGTACTTC.

CDR3 amino acids: CATSEVTLSSGQYF. Here the CDR3 DNA reads TGTGCCACCAGTGAGGTGACGCTCTCCTCCGGGCAGTACTTC. This sequence joins TRBV24-1 and TRBJ2-7; D unresolved. Germline CDR1 is KGHDR and CDR2 is SFDVKD. V lost 4 bases and J 9 bases, leaving 18 bases between the germline ends. The CDR3 extends over 14 amino acids.

The chain has TRBV29-1 and TRBJ1-1; D is perhaps TRBD1 (6 bases). V was cut by 7 bases and J by 7 bases, with 19 bases left in between. This CDR3 has 13 residues. Germline-derived CDR1 and CDR2 are SQVTM and ANQGSEA. In nucleotides, the CDR3 is TGCAGCGCCACCAGATACGGACAGAATGAAGCTTTCTTT. Amino acid sequence: CSATRYGQNEAFF.

The genes are TRBV6-2 or TRBV6-3 and TRBJ2-3, with D possibly matching TRBD2 (5 bases). CDR3 size: 16 residues. Per the germline V gene, CDR1 is MNHEY and CDR2 is SVGEGT. V shed 3 bases and J shed 0 bases, with 13 bases lying between them. The CDR3 DNA sequence: TGTGCCAGCAGTTATCCGCGGGTGACTAGCACAGATACGCAGTATTTT. It is translated as CASSYPRVTSTDTQYF.

The rearrangement joins TRBV7-9 to TRBJ2-4; the D gene is possibly TRBD2 (6 bases). Per the germline V gene, CDR1 is SEHNR and CDR2 is FQNEAQ (reference sequence). The CDR3 consists of 14 residues. V was trimmed by 5 bases and J by 9 bases, leaving 17 bases between them. This CDR3 reads CASSPAGSLVIQYF. The CDR3 nucleotides are TGTGCCAGCAGCCCCGCGGGGAGTTTGGTCATTCAGTACTTC.

The rearrangement joins TRBV9 to TRBJ1-4; D might be TRBD1 (5 bases). Germline assignment: CDR1 SGDLS and CDR2 YYNGEE. The CDR3 is 15 amino acids. Trimming removed 0 bases at V and 3 bases at J, with 9 bases between. The CDR3 is CASSVVGTANEKLFF. DNA for the CDR3: TGTGCCAGCAGCGTAGTAGGGACCGCTAATGAAAAACTGTTTTTT.

The CDR3 DNA is TGCGCCAGCAGCCTGGGGACAGGGGCTGGTGGCTACACCTTC. It is translated as CASSLGTGAGGYTF. J is TRBJ1-2 and V is TRBV5-1, with TRBD1 matching over 10 bases. J lost 7 bases, V lost 4 bases, and 7 bases had no gene match. Germline V gene data show CDR1 as SGHRS and CDR2 as YFSETQ. The CDR3 is 14 amino acids.

The chain employs TRBV5-1 and TRBJ2-1, with TRBD1 as a possible D gene (5 bases). The CDR3 has 13 amino acids. CDR1 and CDR2 from the germline V gene are SGHRS and YFSETQ. Trimming cost V 4 bases and J 12 bases, with 17 bases left between them. The CDR3 reads CASSEQDIFGQFF. For the CDR3, the DNA is TGCGCCAGCAGCGAGCAGGACATCTTTGGGCAGTTCTTC.

This chain links TRBV27 with TRBJ1-5; weak D call: TRBD1 (5 bases). Trimming took off 3 bases at V and 3 bases at J, with 6 bases between the two ends. Germline V gives CDR1 MNHEY, CDR2 SMNVEV (reference sequence). This CDR3 is 13 amino acids long. The CDR3 loop is CASSFRDNQPQHF. CDR3 sequence (DNA): TGTGCCAGCAGTTTCAGGGACAATCAGCCCCAGCATTTT.

A few counts support this clone. The chain joins TRBV4-3 to TRBJ1-1; D is unclear. The CDR3 covers 15 residues. Germline V gives CDR1 LGHNA, CDR2 YSLEER. Trimming pared 2 bases from V and 5 bases from J, leaving 15 bases between. The CDR3 here is CASSQPRPEGTEAFF. The CDR3 bases are TGCGCCAGCAGCCAACCCCGGCCGGAGGGAACTGAAGCTTTCTTT.

The chain has TRBV7-8 and TRBJ2-1; D tentatively fits TRBD1 or TRBD2 (7 bases each). Germline V gives CDR1 SGHVS, CDR2 FQNEAQ. The CDR3 runs 13 residues. V was clipped by 2 bases and J by 10 bases, with 12 bases between them. CDR3: CASSLYQGGEQFF. DNA of the CDR3: TGTGCCAGCAGCTTATATCAGGGGGGGGAGCAGTTCTTC.

The V call is TRBV29-1, the J call TRBJ1-2; D is unclear. With 7 bases removed from V and 4 bases from J, the gap between germline ends came to 13 bases. The CDR3 covers 12 residues. Germline values: CDR1 SQVTM, CDR2 ANQGSEA. CDR3 loop: CSAQIRGYGYTF. In DNA, the CDR3 is TGCAGCGCTCAGATTCGTGGCTATGGCTACACCTTC.

The V and J genes are TRBV4-2 and TRBJ1-1; weak D call: TRBD1 (5 bases). This CDR3 spans 15 amino acids. The V gene's germline CDR1 is LGHNA and CDR2 YNFKEQ. Deletions cut 0 bases from V and 3 bases from J, with 11 bases between. The DNA for the CDR3 is TGTGCCAGCAGCCAAGATCGGGGGGATTACACTGAAGCTTTCTTT. This encodes CASSQDRGDYTEAFF.

This rearrangement joins TRBV7-6 to TRBJ1-5; a weak D match, TRBD1 (5 bases). The CDR3 runs 15 residues. The germline V gene has CDR1 SGHVS and CDR2 FNYEAQ. The ends were cut back, 5 bases at V and 0 bases at J, with 11 bases in the middle. CDR3 amino acids: CASSPGGYSNQPQHF. CDR3 in DNA: TGTGCCAGCAGCCCTGGGGGGTATAGCAATCAGCCCCAGCATTTT.

The chain joins TRBV29-1 to TRBJ1-2, with 10 positions matching TRBD1. CDR1 SQVTM and CDR2 ANQGSEA come from the germline V gene. The CDR3 covers 12 residues. J lost 7 bases, V lost 4 bases, and 3 bases had no gene match. The CDR3 nucleotides are TGCAGCGTTGTAGGACAGGGGGTTGGCTACACCTTC. Amino acids: CSVVGQGVGYTF.